This paragraph reports one TCR beta chain. What it recognizes is unknown. The data derive from a study of cytomegalovirus exposure and HLA in healthy donors. Study-level findings and limits: Listed as cytomegalovirus-associated were 164 TCR beta chains. Analyses of presence and absence presupposed an approximately uniform sequencing depth across donors.

Looked up from germline, CDR1 is SGHRS and CDR2 is YFSETQ. The CDR3 consists of 15 residues. J gave up 7 bases and V 5 bases, and 7 bases lay outside the gene matches. PCR employed 60 Vbeta and 13 Jbeta primers. Authors' data handling: Unique TCR beta chains totaled approximately 83 million in a later count, with 8.5 million to 12 million of them shared. The protocol was immunoSEQ multiplex PCR, while the TCRdb copy is restricted to in-frame clones and leaves out a portion. That table is the source of V, J and clone size, and D and trimming were worked out from the DNA. Among approximately 110,000 clones listed, around 74% were seen once.

V gene TRBV5-1 combines with J gene TRBJ2-1; 12 bases map to TRBD2. The sample comprised PBMCs. This TCR was sampled from a woman aged 50 to 65 in good health and CMV-seropositive. This chain's CDR3 is CASSSRLAGVNEQFF. CDR3 nucleotides: TGCGCCAGCAGTTCACGACTAGCGGGGGTGAATGAGCAGTTCTTC.